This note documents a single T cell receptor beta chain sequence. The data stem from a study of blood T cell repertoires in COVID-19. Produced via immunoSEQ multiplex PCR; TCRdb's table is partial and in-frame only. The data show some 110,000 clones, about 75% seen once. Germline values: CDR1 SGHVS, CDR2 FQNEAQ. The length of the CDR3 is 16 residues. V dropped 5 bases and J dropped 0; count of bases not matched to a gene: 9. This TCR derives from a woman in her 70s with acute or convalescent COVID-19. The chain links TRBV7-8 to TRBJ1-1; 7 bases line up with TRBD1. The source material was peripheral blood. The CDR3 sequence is CASSREGGNLNTEAFF. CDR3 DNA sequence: TGTGCCAGCAGCCGAGAAGGGGGCAATTTGAACACTGAAGCTTTCTTT.